Listed below are T cell receptor beta chains from one sample, sequenced in a study of cytomegalovirus exposure and HLA in healthy donors. The protocol was immunoSEQ multiplex PCR, while the TCRdb copy is restricted to in-frame clones and leaves out a portion. Counted here are approximately 170,000 clones, 80% to 85% occurring once; the ten biggest clones make up 1.2%. Sequenced material: PBMCs. The receptor source for this set is a boy younger than 10 in good health and CMV-seronegative. Both conserved end residues are part of each CDR3. Each record gives: V gene, CDR3 protein.

TRBV18	CASSPRQAREGNYGYTF
TRBV7-9	CASSPQDRGLGYTF
TRBV30	CAWRSSQRRDGEQYF
TRBV5-1	CASSPPAGGNTEAFF
TRBV9	CASSPGLVGYEQYF
TRBV4-3	CASSQAASEQETQYF
TRBV19	CASSPTGVAHEAFF
TRBV7-8	CASSQTGTGDTEAFF
TRBV7-9	CASSFRGGTDTQYF
TRBV6-5	CASSYYRDRNEKLFF
TRBV6-1	CASSEGQVLEKLFF
TRBV29-1	CSVENRGGANYGYTF
TRBV5-6	CASSLDPEGSNTEAFF
TRBV5-4	CASSRGTSGGQETQYF
TRBV30	CAWYRGRYTEAFF
TRBV5-1	CASSLTGTAVGYGYTF
TRBV7-9	CASKKPGLASNEQFF
TRBV30	CAWSDRGSSFFSGNTIYF
TRBV18	CASSPPGNYGYTF
TRBV25-1	CASSEAVNYGYTF
TRBV10-3	CAINNVRDGSEAFF
TRBV20-1	CSPHYQETQYF
TRBV12-5	CASGSDGLQKLFF
TRBV5-1	CASRAGGAYSPLHF
TRBV2	CAKGQANTGELFF
TRBV29-1	CSVERAGGADTQYF
TRBV9	CASSPQDAGGGNEQFF
TRBV7-8	CASSLSGDLDEQFF
TRBV30	CAWSPARGPYGYTF
TRBV27	CASGSVQPQHF
TRBV6-5	CASALGANTGELFF
TRBV5-1	CASSLEGLAGLEQYF
TRBV12-5	CASGLDSLGHPNYGYTF
TRBV4-2	CASSQWTSGSADTQYF
TRBV4-2	CASSQTLFPLSGNTIYF
TRBV2	CASSDTGASYNEQFF
TRBV6-5	CASSYSIGNTGELFF
TRBV5-1	CASSLDARSGSSSYNEQFF
TRBV7-2	CASSLASSGRTDTQYF
TRBV4-3	CASSQGTSGRYEQYF
TRBV4-2	CASSQAGSSEGTDTQYF
TRBV25-1	CASSESISGTGQEKLFF
TRBV7-9	CASSLGTGGPLRNTEAFF
TRBV4-3	CASRIDTDTEAFF
TRBV4-3	CASSQTGTGGDYGYTF